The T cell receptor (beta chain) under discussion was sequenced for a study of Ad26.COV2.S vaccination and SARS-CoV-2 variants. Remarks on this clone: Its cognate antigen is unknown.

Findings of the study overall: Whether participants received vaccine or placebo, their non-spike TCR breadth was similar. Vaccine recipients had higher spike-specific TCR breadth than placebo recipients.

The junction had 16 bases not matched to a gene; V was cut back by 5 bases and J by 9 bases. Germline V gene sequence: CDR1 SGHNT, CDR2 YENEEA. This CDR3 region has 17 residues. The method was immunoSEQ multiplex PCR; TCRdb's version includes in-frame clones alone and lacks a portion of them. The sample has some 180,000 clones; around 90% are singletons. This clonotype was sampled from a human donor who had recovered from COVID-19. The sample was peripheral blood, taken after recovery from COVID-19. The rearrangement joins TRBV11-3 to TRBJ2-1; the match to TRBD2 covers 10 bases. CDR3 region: CASSHPEGASGRSEQFF. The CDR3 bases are TGTGCCAGCAGCCACCCGGAAGGGGCTAGCGGGAGATCTGAGCAGTTCTTC.